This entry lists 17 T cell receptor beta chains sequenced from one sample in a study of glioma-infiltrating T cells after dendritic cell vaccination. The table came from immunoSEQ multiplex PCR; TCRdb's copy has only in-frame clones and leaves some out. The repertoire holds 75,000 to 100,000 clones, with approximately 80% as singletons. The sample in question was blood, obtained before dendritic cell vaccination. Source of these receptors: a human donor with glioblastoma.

CDR3: CASSQDLGGYEQYF. The CDR3 region has the DNA TGTGCCAGCAGCCAAGATCTCGGCGGCTACGAGCAGTACTTC. The chain couples TRBV4-2 to TRBJ2-7; no reliable D call. Trimming left V 0 bases short and J 3 bases short, with 9 bases between. CDR1 and CDR2 from the germline V gene are LGHNA and YNFKEQ. The CDR3 length is 14 residues.

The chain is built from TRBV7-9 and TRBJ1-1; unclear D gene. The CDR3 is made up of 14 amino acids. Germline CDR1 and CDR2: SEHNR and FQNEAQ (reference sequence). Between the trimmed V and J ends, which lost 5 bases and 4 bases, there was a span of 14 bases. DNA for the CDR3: TGTGCCAGCAGCATTTACCTGGGGAGCACTGAAGCTTTCTTT. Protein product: CASSIYLGSTEAFF.

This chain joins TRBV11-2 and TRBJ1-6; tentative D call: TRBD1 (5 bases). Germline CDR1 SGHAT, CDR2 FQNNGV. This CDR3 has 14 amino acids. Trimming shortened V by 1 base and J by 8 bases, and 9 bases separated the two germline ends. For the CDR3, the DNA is TGTGCCAGCAGCTTAGTTGGAGGGGATTCACCCCTCCACTTT. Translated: CASSLVGGDSPLHF.

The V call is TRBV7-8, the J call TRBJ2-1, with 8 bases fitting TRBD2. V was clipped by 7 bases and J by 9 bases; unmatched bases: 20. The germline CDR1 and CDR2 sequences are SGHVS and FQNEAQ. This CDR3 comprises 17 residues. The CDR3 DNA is TGTGCCAGCACTGAGAAAGCGGGAGTTGGGGGGGGGCTTGAGCAGTTCTTC. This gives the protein CASTEKAGVGGGLEQFF. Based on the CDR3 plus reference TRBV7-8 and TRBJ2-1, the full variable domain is GAGVSQSPRYKVAKRGQDVALRCDPISGHVSLFWYQQALGQGPEFLTYFQNEAQLDKSGLPSDRFFAERPEGSVSTLKIQRTQQEDSAVYLCASTEKAGVGGGLEQFFGPGTRLTVL.

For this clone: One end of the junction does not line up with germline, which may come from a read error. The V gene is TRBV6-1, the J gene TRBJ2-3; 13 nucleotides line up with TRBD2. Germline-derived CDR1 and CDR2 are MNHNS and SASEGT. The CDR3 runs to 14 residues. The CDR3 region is CASSEMVGLAGYFF. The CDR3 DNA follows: TGTGCCAGCAGTGAAATGGTGGGACTAGCGGGATATTTTTTT.

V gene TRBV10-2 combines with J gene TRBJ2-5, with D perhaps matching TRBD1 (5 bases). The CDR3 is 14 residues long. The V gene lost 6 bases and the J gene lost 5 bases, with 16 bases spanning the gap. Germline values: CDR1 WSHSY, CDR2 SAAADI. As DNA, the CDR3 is TGCGCCAGCAGCGGAAGGGGCAGAGAGGAGACCCAGTACTTC. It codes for CASSGRGREETQYF.

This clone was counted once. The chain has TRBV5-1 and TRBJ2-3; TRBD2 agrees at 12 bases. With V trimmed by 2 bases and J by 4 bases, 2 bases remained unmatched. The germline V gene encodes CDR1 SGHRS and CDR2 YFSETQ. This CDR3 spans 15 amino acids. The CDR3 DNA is TGCGCCAGCAGCTTCCTAGCGGGAGGGGCAGATACGCAGTATTTT. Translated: CASSFLAGGADTQYF.

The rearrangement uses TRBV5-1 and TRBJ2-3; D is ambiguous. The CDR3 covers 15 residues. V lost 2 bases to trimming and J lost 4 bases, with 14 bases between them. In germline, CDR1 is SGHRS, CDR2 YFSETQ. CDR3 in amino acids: CASSLLPLVADTQYF. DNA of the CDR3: TGCGCCAGCAGCTTACTCCCTTTAGTGGCAGATACGCAGTATTTT.

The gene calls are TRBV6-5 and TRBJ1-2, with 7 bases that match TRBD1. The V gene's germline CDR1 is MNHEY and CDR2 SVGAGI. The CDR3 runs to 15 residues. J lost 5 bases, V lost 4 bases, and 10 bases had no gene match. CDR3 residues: CASSLSRDRRYGYTF. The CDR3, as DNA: TGTGCCAGCAGTTTAAGCCGGGACAGACGATATGGCTACACCTTC.

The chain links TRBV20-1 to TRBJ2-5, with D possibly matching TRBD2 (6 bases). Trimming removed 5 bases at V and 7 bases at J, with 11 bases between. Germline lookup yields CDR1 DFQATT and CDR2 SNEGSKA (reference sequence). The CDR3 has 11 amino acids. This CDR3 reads CSAPIGGTQYF. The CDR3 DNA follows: TGCAGTGCTCCCATCGGGGGGACCCAGTACTTC.

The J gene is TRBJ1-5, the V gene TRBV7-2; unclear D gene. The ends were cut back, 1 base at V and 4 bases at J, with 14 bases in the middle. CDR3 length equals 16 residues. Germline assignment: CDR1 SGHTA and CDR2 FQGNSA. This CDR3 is CASSLVVGAGNQPQHF. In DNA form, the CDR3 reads TGTGCCAGCAGCTTAGTGGTGGGTGCGGGTAATCAGCCCCAGCATTTT.

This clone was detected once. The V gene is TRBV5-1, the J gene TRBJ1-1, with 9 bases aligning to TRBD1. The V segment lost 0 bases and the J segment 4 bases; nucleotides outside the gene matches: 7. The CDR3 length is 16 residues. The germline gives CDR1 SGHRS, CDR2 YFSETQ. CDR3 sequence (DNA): TGCGCCAGCAGCTTGGAAGGGACAGGGAAGGTCACTGAAGCTTTCTTT. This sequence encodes CASSLEGTGKVTEAFF.

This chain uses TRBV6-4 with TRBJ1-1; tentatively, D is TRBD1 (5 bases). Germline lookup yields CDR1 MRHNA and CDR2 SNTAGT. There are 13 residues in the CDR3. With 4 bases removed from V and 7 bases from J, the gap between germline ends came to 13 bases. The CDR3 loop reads CASSVSGRHEAFF. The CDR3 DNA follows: TGTGCCAGCAGTGTTTCAGGGCGACATGAAGCTTTCTTT.

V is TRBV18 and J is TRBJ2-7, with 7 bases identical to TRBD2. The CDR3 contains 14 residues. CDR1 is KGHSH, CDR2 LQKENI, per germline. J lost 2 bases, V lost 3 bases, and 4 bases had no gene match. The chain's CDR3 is CASSPGGGTYEQYF. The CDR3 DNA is TGTGCCAGCTCACCCGGCGGGGGAACCTACGAGCAGTACTTC.

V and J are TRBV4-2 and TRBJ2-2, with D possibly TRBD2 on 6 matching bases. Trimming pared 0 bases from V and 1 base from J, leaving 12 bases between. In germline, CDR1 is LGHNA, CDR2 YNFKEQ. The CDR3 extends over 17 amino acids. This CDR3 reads CASSQDMGTGNTGELFF. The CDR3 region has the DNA TGTGCCAGCAGCCAAGACATGGGGACTGGGAACACCGGGGAGCTGTTTTTT.

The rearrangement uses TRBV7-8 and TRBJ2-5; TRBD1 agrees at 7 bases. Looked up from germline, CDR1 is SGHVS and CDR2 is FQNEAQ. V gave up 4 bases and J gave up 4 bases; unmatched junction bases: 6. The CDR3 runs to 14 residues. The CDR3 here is CASSSEYRGETQYF. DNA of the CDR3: TGTGCCAGCAGCTCAGAGTACAGGGGAGAGACCCAGTACTTC.

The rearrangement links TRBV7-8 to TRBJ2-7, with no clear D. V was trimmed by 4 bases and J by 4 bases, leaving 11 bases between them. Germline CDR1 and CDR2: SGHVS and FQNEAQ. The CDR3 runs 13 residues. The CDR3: CASSSGGPYEQYF. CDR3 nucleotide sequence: TGTGCCAGCAGCTCCGGCGGCCCTTACGAGCAGTACTTC.